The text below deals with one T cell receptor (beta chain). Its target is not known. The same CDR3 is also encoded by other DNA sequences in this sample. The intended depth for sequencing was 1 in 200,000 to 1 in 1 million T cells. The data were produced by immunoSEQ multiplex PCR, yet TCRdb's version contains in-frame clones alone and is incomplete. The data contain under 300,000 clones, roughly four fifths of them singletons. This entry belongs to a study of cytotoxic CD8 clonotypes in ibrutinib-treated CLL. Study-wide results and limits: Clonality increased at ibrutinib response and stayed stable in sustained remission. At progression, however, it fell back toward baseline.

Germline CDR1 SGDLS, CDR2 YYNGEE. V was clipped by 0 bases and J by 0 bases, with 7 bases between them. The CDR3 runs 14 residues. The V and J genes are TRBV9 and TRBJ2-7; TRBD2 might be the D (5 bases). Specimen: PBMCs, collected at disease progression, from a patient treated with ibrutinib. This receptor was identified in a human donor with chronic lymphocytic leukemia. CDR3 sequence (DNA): TGTGCCAGCAGCGTAGGAGGGAGCTCCTACGAGCAGTACTTC. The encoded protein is CASSVGGSSYEQYF.